Listed here are 9 T cell receptor beta chains from one sample, sequenced in a study of T cell responses to AZD1222 COVID-19 vaccine. This table comes from immunoSEQ multiplex PCR, and its TCRdb copy is limited to in-frame clones, with some not included. The data show about 130,000 clones, 70% to 90% seen once. The material sequenced was peripheral blood, taken on day 0 of AZD1222 vaccination. Source of these receptors: an adult in good health.

The genes are TRBV7-9 and TRBJ1-1; 9 bases line up with TRBD1. CDR3 length: 13 residues. Unmatched junction bases numbered 2, after V lost 4 bases and J lost 5 bases. Germline CDR1 SEHNR, CDR2 FQNEAQ (reference sequence). The DNA of the CDR3 is TGTGCCAGCAGCTCACAGGGGGCAACTGAAGCTTTCTTT. Its translation: CASSSQGATEAFF.

The chain recombines TRBV5-1 with TRBJ1-1; D gene ambiguous. The CDR3 contains 14 residues. Germline CDR1 and CDR2: SGHRS and YFSETQ. V was trimmed by 2 bases and J by 13 bases, leaving 21 bases between them. The DNA of the CDR3 is TGCGCCAGCAGCTTTGAGGGAGGGTCTCTGGGCGGTTTCTTT. This translates into CASSFEGGSLGGFF.

This chain joins TRBV12-3 or TRBV12-4 and TRBJ1-2; D not certain. The CDR3 length is 12 residues. Trimming cost V 7 bases and J 8 bases, with 14 bases left between them. For the CDR3, the DNA is TGTGCCAGCACCATCCCGGAAGGCGGCTACACCTTC. Translating it yields CASTIPEGGYTF.

V and J are TRBV4-2 and TRBJ2-7, with 10 bases identical to TRBD1. CDR1 and CDR2 (germline): LGHNA, YNFKEQ. This CDR3 contains 16 residues. The junction had 8 bases not matched to a gene; V was cut back by 2 bases and J by 4 bases. CDR3 nucleotide sequence: TGTGCCAGCAGCCAACCCGGCCGGACAGGGGGTTACGAGCAGTACTTC. This encodes CASSQPGRTGGYEQYF.

Only one count was recorded for this clone. V usage is TRBV18 and J usage is TRBJ2-3; TRBD2 agrees at 9 bases. V lost 6 bases and J lost 4; bases outside the gene matches: 11. This CDR3 region has 16 residues. The V gene's germline CDR1 is KGHSH and CDR2 LQKENI. The CDR3 is CASSPRVAGDADTQYF. The CDR3 coding sequence is TGTGCCAGCTCCCCCCGGGTAGCGGGGGATGCAGATACGCAGTATTTT.

The chain is built from TRBV18 and TRBJ2-1; TRBD1 agrees at 9 bases. This CDR3 is built from 14 residues. CDR1 and CDR2 from the germline V gene are KGHSH and LQKENI. J lost 5 bases, V lost 3 bases, and 2 bases had no gene match. The CDR3 DNA follows: TGTGCCAGCTCACCGGGACAGGGTAACAATGAGCAGTTCTTC. Translation: CASSPGQGNNEQFF.

The chain is built from TRBV6-5 and TRBJ1-1, with D unresolved. The CDR3 totals 14 residues. Germline V gene lookup returns CDR1 MNHEY and CDR2 SVGAGI. Trimming left V 7 bases short and J 1 base short, with 13 bases between. The CDR3 is CASTSHRANTEAFF. The CDR3, as DNA: TGTGCCAGCACCAGCCATCGGGCGAACACTGAAGCTTTCTTT.

This rearrangement joins TRBV25-1 to TRBJ1-1, with a possible D match to TRBD1 (5 bases). Trimming shortened V by 8 bases and J by 5 bases, and 12 bases separated the two germline ends. This CDR3 region has 12 residues. CDR1 is MGHDK and CDR2 is SYGVNS in the germline V gene. The CDR3 reads CASGTARTEAFF. CDR3 bases: TGTGCCAGCGGGACCGCGAGGACTGAAGCTTTCTTT. Variable domain in full (rest from reference TRBV25-1 and TRBJ1-1): EADIYQTPRYLVIGTGKKITLECSQTMGHDKMYWYQQDPGMELHLIHYSYGVNSTEKGDLSSESTVSRIRTEHFPLTLESARPSHTSQYLCASGTARTEAFFGQGTRLTVV.

This chain uses TRBV6-4 with TRBJ2-3, with 7 bases identical to TRBD1. This CDR3 spans 15 amino acids. Germline V gives CDR1 MRHNA, CDR2 SNTAGT. J gave up 0 bases and V 9 bases, and 9 bases lay outside the gene matches. The CDR3 region is CARSRDSSSTDTQYF. The CDR3 region has the DNA TGTGCCAGGTCCCGGGACAGTTCTAGCACAGATACGCAGTATTTT.